This T cell receptor (beta chain) is from a study of T-cell reconstitution after alpha-beta-depleted transplantation in children. For this clonotype: What it binds is unknown.

During its preparation, the TCRbeta library received unique molecular identifiers. MiXCR, applied by TCRdb to the PCR reads, yields one record per CDR3 protein. The table has around 440,000 distinct CDR3 sequences, under 12% seen once. The germline V gene has CDR1 GTSNPN and CDR2 SVGIG (reference sequence). CDR3 size: 15 residues. V lost 0 bases to trimming and J lost 3 bases, with 15 bases between them. General study findings and limits: The authors attributed T-cell counts and diversity one year after transplant mostly to newly produced T cells.

The chain combines TRBV30 with TRBJ2-7; the D gene is possibly TRBD2 (5 bases). The sequences come from PBMCs, collected before TCRalphabeta/CD19-depleted stem cell transplant. The TCR sequence derives from a child aged 2 to 15 with inherited bone marrow failure, due to receive a stem cell transplant. CDR3 sequence: CAWSVSRTGNYEQYF. The CDR3 coding sequence is TGTGCCTGGAGTGTATCCCGGACGGGGAACTACGAGCAGTACTTC.